This passage covers 2 T cell receptor beta chains from one sample sequenced in a study of beta chain features in type 1 diabetes. The entirety of the isolated RNA underwent reverse transcription, so expressed TCRB transcripts were sequenced. The assay was immunoSEQ multiplex PCR, and TCRdb's table has in-frame clones only and misses some. Of roughly 340,000 clones listed, around 13% are singletons. Study-wide results and caveats: For Type 1 diabetes patients, all four CD4+ subsets carried TCRB CDR3s that were moderately but significantly shorter.

Antigen specificity for these receptors is unknown. Sequenced material: naive CD4+ T cells from blood. Receptors were obtained from a young woman with type 1 diabetes.

There are a few counts of this clone. V and J are TRBV18 and TRBJ1-2, with 7 positions matching TRBD1. There are 14 residues in the CDR3. Germline CDR1 KGHSH, CDR2 LQKENI. Losses at the gene ends were 3 bases for V and 2 bases for J; bases not matched to a gene: 3. Written as DNA, the CDR3 is TGTGCCAGCTCACCCGACAGGGTGAACTATGGCTACACCTTC. This codes for CASSPDRVNYGYTF.

This sequence joins TRBV5-1 and TRBJ2-3; TRBD2 might be the D (6 bases). This CDR3 comprises 16 residues. Germline V gene sequence: CDR1 SGHRS, CDR2 YFSETQ. V was shortened by 4 bases and J by 2 bases, with 17 bases between the two germline ends. CDR3 loop: CASSRGLAKVTDTQYF. CDR3 coding DNA: TGCGCCAGCAGCCGCGGGCTAGCGAAAGTCACAGATACGCAGTATTTT. Filled out from reference TRBV5-1 and TRBJ2-3, the complete variable domain reads KAGVTQTPRYLIKTRGQQVTLSCSPISGHRSVSWYQQTPGQGLQFLFEYFSETQRNKGNFPGRFSGRQFSNSRSEMNVSTLELGDSALYLCASSRGLAKVTDTQYFGPGTRLTVL.